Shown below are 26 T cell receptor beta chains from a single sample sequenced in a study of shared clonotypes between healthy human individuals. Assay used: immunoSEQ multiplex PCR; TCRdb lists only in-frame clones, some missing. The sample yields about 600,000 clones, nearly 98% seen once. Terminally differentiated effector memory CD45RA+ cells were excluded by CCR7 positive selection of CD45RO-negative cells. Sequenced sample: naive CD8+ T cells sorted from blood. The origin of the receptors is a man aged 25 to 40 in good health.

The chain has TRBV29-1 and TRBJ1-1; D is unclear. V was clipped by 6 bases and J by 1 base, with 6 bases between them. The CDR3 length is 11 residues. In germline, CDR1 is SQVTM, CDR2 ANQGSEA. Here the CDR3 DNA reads TGCAGCGTACTCAGGAACACTGAAGCTTTCTTT. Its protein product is CSVLRNTEAFF. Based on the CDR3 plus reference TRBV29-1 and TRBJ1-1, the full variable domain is SAVISQKPSRDICQRGTSLTIQCQVDSQVTMMFWYRQQPGQSLTLIATANQGSEATYESGFVIDKFPISRPNLTFSTLTVSNMSPEDSSIYLCSVLRNTEAFFGQGTRLTVV.

The CDR3, as DNA: TGTGCCAGCACTGCCTCAGGACTAGCGGGAGACAATGAGCAGTTCTTC. It is translated as CASTASGLAGDNEQFF. The chain joins TRBV2 to TRBJ2-1; 13 bases map to TRBD2. CDR3 length: 16 amino acids. The junction had 8 bases not matched to a gene; V was cut back by 7 bases and J by 5 bases. The germline V gene has CDR1 SNHLY and CDR2 FYNNEI.

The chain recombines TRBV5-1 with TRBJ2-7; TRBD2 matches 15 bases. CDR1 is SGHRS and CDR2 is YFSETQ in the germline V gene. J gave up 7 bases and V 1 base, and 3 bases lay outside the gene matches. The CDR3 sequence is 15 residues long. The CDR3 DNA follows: TGCGCCAGCAGCTTGTTGGGGACTAGCGGGAGGGAGCAGTACTTC. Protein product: CASSLLGTSGREQYF.

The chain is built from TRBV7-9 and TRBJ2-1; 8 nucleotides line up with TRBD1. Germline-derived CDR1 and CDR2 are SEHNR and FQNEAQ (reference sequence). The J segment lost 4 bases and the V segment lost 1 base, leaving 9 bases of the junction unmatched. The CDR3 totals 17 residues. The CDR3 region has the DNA TGTGCCAGCAGCTTAGTGGTGCAGGGGGCGAAGTACAATGAGCAGTTCTTC. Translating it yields CASSLVVQGAKYNEQFF.

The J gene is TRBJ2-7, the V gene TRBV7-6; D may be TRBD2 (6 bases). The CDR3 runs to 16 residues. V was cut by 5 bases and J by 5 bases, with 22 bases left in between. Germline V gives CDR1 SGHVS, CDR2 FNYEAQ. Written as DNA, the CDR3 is TGTGCCAGCAGCGCACCCCCAGGGAGGCCTGACCACGAGCAGTACTTC. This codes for CASSAPPGRPDHEQYF.

For the CDR3, the DNA is TGCGCCAGCACCTCTCGAAGGGGCGACCGGACGCAGTATTTT. Its protein is CASTSRRGDRTQYF. V and J are TRBV5-1 and TRBJ2-3, with D possibly TRBD1 on 5 matching bases. V lost 6 bases and J lost 9, with 20 bases in between. CDR1 SGHRS and CDR2 YFSETQ come from the germline V gene. This CDR3 contains 14 residues.

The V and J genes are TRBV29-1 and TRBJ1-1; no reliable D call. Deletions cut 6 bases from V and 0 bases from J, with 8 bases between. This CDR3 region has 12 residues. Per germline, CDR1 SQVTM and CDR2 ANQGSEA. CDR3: CSVGDLNTEAFF. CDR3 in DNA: TGCAGCGTCGGCGACTTGAACACTGAAGCTTTCTTT.

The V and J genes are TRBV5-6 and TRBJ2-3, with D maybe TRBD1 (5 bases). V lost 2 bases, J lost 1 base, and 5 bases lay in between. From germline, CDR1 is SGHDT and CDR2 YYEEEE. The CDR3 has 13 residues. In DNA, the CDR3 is TGTGCCAGCAGCTTCAGGGGCACAGATACGCAGTATTTT. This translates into CASSFRGTDTQYF.

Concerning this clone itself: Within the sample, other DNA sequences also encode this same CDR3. CDR3 nucleotide sequence: TGTGCCAGCAGCTTAGGACTAGCCGGTTCCTACGAGCAGTACTTC. Protein product: CASSLGLAGSYEQYF. The rearrangement links TRBV11-2 to TRBJ2-7, with 7 bases matching TRBD2. In germline, CDR1 is SGHAT, CDR2 FQNNGV. After removal of 1 base from V and 1 base from J, the junction contained 4 bases not matched to a gene. The CDR3 is 15 residues long.

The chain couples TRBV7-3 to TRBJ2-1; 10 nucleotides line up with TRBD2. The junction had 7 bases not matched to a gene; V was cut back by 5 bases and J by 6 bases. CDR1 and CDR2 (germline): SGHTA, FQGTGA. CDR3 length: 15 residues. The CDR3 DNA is TGTGCCAGCAGCCCATACCGGACTAGCGGCAATGAGCAGTTCTTC. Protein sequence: CASSPYRTSGNEQFF.

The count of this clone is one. The CDR3 region is CASSEGTTGELFF. CDR3 bases: TGTGCCAGCAGCGAAGGGACGACCGGGGAGCTGTTTTTT. The chain combines TRBV28 with TRBJ2-2; either TRBD1 or TRBD2 may fit D (5 bases each). Germline CDR1 is MDHEN and CDR2 is SYDVKM. This CDR3 region has 13 residues. V was cut by 6 bases and J by 5 bases, with 10 bases left in between.

In DNA, the CDR3 is TGTGCCAGCAGCGCACCCTTAGCGGGAGGTGACTACGAGCAGTACTTC. It specifies CASSAPLAGGDYEQYF. This rearrangement joins TRBV9 to TRBJ2-7; 10 bases line up with TRBD2. Germline V CDR1 and CDR2: SGDLS, YYNGEE. The CDR3 spans 16 residues. The junction had 9 bases not matched to a gene; V was cut back by 3 bases and J by 3 bases. The full variable domain, rest sourced from reference TRBV9 and TRBJ2-7, is DSGVTQTPKHLITATGQRVTLRCSPRSGDLSVYWYQQSLDQGLQFLIQYYNGEERAKGNILERFSAQQFPDLHSELNLSSLELGDSALYFCASSAPLAGGDYEQYFGPGTRLTVT.

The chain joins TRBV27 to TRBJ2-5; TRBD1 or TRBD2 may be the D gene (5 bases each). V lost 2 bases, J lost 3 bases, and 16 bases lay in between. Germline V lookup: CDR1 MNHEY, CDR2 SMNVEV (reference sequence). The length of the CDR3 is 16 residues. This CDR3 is CASSLLSDQGEETQYF. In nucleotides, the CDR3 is TGTGCCAGCAGTTTACTCTCCGATCAGGGAGAAGAGACCCAGTACTTC.

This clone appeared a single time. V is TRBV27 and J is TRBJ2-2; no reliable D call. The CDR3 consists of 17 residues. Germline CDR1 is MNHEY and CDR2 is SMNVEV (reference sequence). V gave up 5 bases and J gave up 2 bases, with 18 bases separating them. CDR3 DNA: TGTGCCAGCAGTCCCAATCTCCACATCATCAACACCGGGGAGCTGTTTTTT. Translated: CASSPNLHIINTGELFF.

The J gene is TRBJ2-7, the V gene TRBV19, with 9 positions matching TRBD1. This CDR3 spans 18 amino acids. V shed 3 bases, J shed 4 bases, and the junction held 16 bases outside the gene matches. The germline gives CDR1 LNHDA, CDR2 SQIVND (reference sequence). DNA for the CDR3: TGTGCCAGTAGTATCTATTCCCAACCGGGACAGGGTTTGTACGAGCAGTACTTC. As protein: CASSIYSQPGQGLYEQYF.

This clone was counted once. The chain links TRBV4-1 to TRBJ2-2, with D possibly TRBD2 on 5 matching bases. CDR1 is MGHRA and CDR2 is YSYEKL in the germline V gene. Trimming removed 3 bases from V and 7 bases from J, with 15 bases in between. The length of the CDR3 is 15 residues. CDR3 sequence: CASSHPDGKVGELFF. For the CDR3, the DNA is TGCGCCAGCAGCCATCCTGACGGGAAGGTCGGGGAGCTGTTTTTT.

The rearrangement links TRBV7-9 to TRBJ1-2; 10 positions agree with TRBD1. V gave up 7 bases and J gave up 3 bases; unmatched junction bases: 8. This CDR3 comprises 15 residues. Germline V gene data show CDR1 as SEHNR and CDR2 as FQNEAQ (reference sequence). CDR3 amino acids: CASKTGTGVDYGYTF. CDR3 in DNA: TGTGCCAGCAAGACCGGGACAGGGGTAGACTATGGCTACACCTTC.

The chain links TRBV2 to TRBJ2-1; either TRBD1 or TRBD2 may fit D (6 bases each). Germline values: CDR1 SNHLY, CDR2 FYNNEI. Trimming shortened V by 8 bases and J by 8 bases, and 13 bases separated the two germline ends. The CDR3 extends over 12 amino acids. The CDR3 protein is CASDTGRHEQFF. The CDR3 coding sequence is TGTGCCAGCGATACAGGGAGGCATGAGCAGTTCTTC.

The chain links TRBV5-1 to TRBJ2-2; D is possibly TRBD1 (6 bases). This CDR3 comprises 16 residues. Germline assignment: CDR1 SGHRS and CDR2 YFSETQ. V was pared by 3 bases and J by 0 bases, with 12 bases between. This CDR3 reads CASSSWTVANTGELFF. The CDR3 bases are TGCGCCAGCAGCTCCTGGACAGTCGCGAACACCGGGGAGCTGTTTTTT.

CDR3 sequence (DNA): TGTGCCAGCAGCTTAGGGTCCCGGCTAGCGGAGAGGGGGTTCTTC. It is translated as CASSLGSRLAERGFF. The rearrangement uses TRBV11-2 and TRBJ2-1; 7 bases align to TRBD2. CDR1 is SGHAT and CDR2 is FQNNGV in the germline V gene. The trim removed 1 base at V and 15 bases at J, leaving 15 bases unmatched. This CDR3 region has 15 residues.

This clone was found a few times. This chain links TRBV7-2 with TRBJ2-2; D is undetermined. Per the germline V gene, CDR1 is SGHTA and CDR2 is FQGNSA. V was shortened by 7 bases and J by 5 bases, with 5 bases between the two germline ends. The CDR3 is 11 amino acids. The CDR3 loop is CASTHTGELFF. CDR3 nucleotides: TGTGCCAGCACCCATACCGGGGAGCTGTTTTTT.

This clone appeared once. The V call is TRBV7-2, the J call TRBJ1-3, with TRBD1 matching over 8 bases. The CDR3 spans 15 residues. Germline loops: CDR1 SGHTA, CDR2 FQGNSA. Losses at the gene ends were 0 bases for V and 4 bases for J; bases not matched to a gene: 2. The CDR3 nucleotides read TGTGCCAGCAGCTTAGCTGACAGGGGCGGAAACACCATATATTTT. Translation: CASSLADRGGNTIYF.

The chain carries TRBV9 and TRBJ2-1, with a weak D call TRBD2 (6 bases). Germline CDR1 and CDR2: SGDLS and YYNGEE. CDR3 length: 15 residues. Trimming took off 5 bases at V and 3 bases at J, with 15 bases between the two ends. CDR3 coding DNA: TGTGCCAGCAGTCCTACCGGCGGGAACTACAATGAGCAGTTCTTC. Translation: CASSPTGGNYNEQFF.

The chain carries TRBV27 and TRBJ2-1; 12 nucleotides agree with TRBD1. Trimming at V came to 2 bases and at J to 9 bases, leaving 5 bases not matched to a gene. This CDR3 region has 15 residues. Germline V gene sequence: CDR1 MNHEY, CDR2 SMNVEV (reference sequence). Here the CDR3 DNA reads TGTGCCAGCAGTTTACTGGGACAGGGGGCTCTTGAGCAGTTCTTC. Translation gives CASSLLGQGALEQFF.

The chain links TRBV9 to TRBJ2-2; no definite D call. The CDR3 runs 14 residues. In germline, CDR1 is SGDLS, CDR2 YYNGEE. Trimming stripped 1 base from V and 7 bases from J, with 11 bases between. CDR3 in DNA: TGTGCCAGCAGCGTATTAATCACCGGCGGGGAGCTGTTTTTT. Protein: CASSVLITGGELFF.

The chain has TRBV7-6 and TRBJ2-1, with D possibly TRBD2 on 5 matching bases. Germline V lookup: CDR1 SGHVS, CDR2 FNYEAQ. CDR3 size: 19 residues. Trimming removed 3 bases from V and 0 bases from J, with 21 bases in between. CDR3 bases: TGTGCCAGCAGCTTGGGTCGAGCGGATGCGGGCCCCTCCTACAATGAGCAGTTCTTC. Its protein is CASSLGRADAGPSYNEQFF.